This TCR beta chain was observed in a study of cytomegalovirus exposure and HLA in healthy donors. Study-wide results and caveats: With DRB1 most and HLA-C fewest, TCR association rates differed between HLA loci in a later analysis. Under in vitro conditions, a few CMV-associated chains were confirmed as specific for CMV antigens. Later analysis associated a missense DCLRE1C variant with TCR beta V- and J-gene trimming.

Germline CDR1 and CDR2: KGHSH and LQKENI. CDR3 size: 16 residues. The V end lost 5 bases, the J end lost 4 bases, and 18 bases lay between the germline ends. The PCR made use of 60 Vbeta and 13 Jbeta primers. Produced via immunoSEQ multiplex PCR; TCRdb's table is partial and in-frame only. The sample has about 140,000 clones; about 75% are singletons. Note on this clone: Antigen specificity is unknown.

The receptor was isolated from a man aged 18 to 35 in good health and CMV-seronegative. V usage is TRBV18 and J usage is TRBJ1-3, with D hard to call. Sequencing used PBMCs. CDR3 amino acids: CASSFTGMIRGNTIYF. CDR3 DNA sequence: TGTGCCAGCTCATTTACGGGGATGATCAGGGGAAACACCATATATTTT.